These 24 T cell receptor beta chains originate from one sample sequenced in a study of human T cells and chemical hapten exposure. TCRdb called the RACE reads again in MiXCR, with one record for every CDR3 protein. Among 350,000 to 400,000 distinct CDR3 sequences listed, over 6% were seen once. Indicated time point: patch test 2, 6 weeks after DPC sensitization. Treatment reported: therapeutic diphenylcyclopropenone sensitization with weekly scalp DPC. Sequencing was performed on whole blood, taken in connection with sensitization to the hapten diphenylcyclopropenone (DPC). The source of these receptors is a woman between 18 and 29 years old with alopecia areata. Some clones in this sample may be carry-over from other donors' samples.

This clonotype was detected a few times. The gene calls are TRBV6-5 and TRBJ1-6; 8 bases match TRBD1. The CDR3 length is 17 residues. With V trimmed by 0 bases and J by 6 bases, 7 bases remained unmatched. Per germline, CDR1 MNHEY and CDR2 SVGAGI. The CDR3 here is CASSYSIQGAPNSPLHF. For the CDR3, the DNA is TGTGCCAGCAGTTACTCGATTCAGGGGGCCCCTAATTCACCCCTCCACTTT.

This chain uses TRBV6-2 or TRBV6-3 with TRBJ2-7; 8 bases fit TRBD2. Germline CDR1 MNHEY, CDR2 SVGEGT. V gave up 3 bases and J gave up 4 bases; unmatched junction bases: 8. The CDR3 has 15 residues. This CDR3 is CASSYASGGVYEQYF. CDR3 DNA sequence: TGTGCCAGCAGTTATGCCTCCGGGGGGGTTTACGAGCAGTACTTC.

This clonotype turned up a few times. The CDR3 DNA sequence: TGTGCCAGCAGTTACTTCGGCCTAGGGTCTAGCGGGGCCGAGCAGTTCTTC. This sequence encodes CASSYFGLGSSGAEQFF. The chain couples TRBV6-2 or TRBV6-3 to TRBJ2-1; 9 bases align to TRBD2. This CDR3 has 17 amino acids. Germline-derived CDR1 and CDR2 are MNHEY and SVGEGT. With 1 base clipped from V and 10 bases from J, the junction kept 14 bases outside the gene matches.

In its sample, this clonotype was seen a few times. This chain links TRBV3-1 with TRBJ1-2, with 8 bases aligning to TRBD1. Trimming took 2 bases from V and 4 from J; bases not matched to a gene: 9. The CDR3 is 16 amino acids. The V gene's germline CDR1 is LGHDT and CDR2 YNNKEL (reference sequence). The CDR3: CASSQFNGDRSYGYTF. As DNA, the CDR3 is TGTGCCAGCAGCCAATTTAATGGGGACAGGAGCTATGGCTACACCTTC.

In this sample, this clonotype turned up a few times. V and J are TRBV5-5 and TRBJ2-3; the match to TRBD2 covers 9 bases. This CDR3 spans 15 amino acids. Germline lookup yields CDR1 SGHKS and CDR2 YYEKEE (reference sequence). Trimming at V came to 4 bases and at J to 2 bases, leaving 5 bases not matched to a gene. This CDR3 is CASSIAGAYTDTQYF. DNA of the CDR3: TGTGCCAGCAGCATAGCGGGGGCCTACACAGATACGCAGTATTTT.

This clonotype was observed many times. The chain employs TRBV10-3 and TRBJ2-1; D uncertain. The V gene lost 4 bases and the J gene lost 0 bases, with 10 bases spanning the gap. Germline CDR1 and CDR2: ENHRY and SYGVKD. This CDR3 contains 15 residues. As DNA, the CDR3 is TGTGCCATCAGTGGAGCAGCCAACTCCTACAATGAGCAGTTCTTC. Its translation is CAISGAANSYNEQFF.

J is TRBJ1-6 and V is TRBV6-1; 9 bases map to TRBD1. The CDR3 covers 14 residues. The germline CDR1 and CDR2 sequences are MNHNS and SASEGT. After removal of 6 bases from V and 7 bases from J, the junction contained 4 bases not matched to a gene. CDR3 protein: CASSETGGNSPLHF. CDR3 in DNA: TGTGCCAGCAGCGAGACAGGGGGGAATTCACCCCTCCACTTT.

This clonotype was found a few times. This chain uses TRBV11-3 with TRBJ1-4; 8 nucleotides align to TRBD1. The germline CDR1 and CDR2 sequences are SGHNT and YENEEA. This CDR3 is 18 amino acids long. V was pared by 3 bases and J by 2 bases, with 11 bases of the junction left unmatched. CDR3 nucleotides: TGTGCCAGCAGCTTCTCGACAGGGGAATTAGAGACTAATGAAAAACTGTTTTTT. This gives the protein CASSFSTGELETNEKLFF. Using reference TRBV11-3 and TRBJ1-4 for the parts outside the CDR3, the full variable domain is EAGVVQSPRYKIIEKKQPVAFWCNPISGHNTLYWYLQNLGQGPELLIRYENEEAVDDSQLPKDRFSAERLKGVDSTLKIQPAELGDSAVYLCASSFSTGELETNEKLFFGSGTQLSVL.

This chain joins TRBV6-2 or TRBV6-3 and TRBJ1-2; 7 positions match TRBD1. This CDR3 contains 14 residues. The V and J ends lost 7 bases and 4 bases, in that order; junction bases with no gene match: 9. The V gene's germline CDR1 is MNHEY and CDR2 SVGEGT. CDR3 protein: CASIRQGGAYGYTF. The CDR3 region has the DNA TGTGCCAGCATACGACAGGGTGGCGCCTATGGCTACACCTTC.

Many counts were recorded for this clonotype. V gene TRBV3-1 combines with J gene TRBJ2-3; D is uncertain. The germline gives CDR1 LGHDT, CDR2 YNNKEL (reference sequence). CDR3 length: 15 residues. With 1 base removed from V and 2 bases from J, the gap between germline ends came to 10 bases. As DNA, the CDR3 is TGTGCCAGCAGCCAAGGAATTGTCCACACAGATACGCAGTATTTT. This translates into CASSQGIVHTDTQYF.

This clonotype was observed many times. The V gene is TRBV2, the J gene TRBJ1-5, with TRBD1 identical over 9 bases. The CDR3 length is 13 residues. Germline V gene sequence: CDR1 SNHLY, CDR2 FYNNEI. V shed 4 bases and J 14 bases; nucleotides not matched to a gene: 9. This chain's CDR3 is CASSGGQGIDEHF. The CDR3 DNA sequence: TGTGCCAGCAGTGGGGGACAGGGAATAGACGAGCATTTT.

This clonotype was counted ten times or more. V usage is TRBV29-1 and J usage is TRBJ1-5; tentatively, D is TRBD1 (6 bases). CDR1 and CDR2 (germline): SQVTM, ANQGSEA. The CDR3 sequence is 13 residues long. V lost 3 bases, J lost 3 bases, and 9 bases lay in between. CDR3 coding DNA: TGCAGCGTTGAGGCAGGGGTCAATCAGCCCCAGCATTTT. Its protein is CSVEAGVNQPQHF.

The CDR3 loop is CASSQGTGSYNEQFF. The CDR3 DNA sequence: TGTGCCAGCAGCCAAGGGACAGGCTCCTACAATGAGCAGTTCTTC. V and J are TRBV3-1 and TRBJ2-1; 7 nucleotides match TRBD1. The germline CDR1 and CDR2 sequences are LGHDT and YNNKEL (reference sequence). Trimming took 1 base from V and 0 from J; bases not matched to a gene: 0. This CDR3 is 15 amino acids long.

V is TRBV6-1 and J is TRBJ1-5; D gene ambiguous. This CDR3 has 15 amino acids. With 2 bases removed from V and 0 bases from J, the gap between germline ends came to 8 bases. Germline values: CDR1 MNHNS, CDR2 SASEGT. The chain's CDR3 is CASSETGYSNQPQHF. The CDR3 DNA reads as TGTGCCAGCAGTGAAACGGGCTATAGCAATCAGCCCCAGCATTTT.

The V gene is TRBV11-2, the J gene TRBJ2-7; the D is unclear. V was shortened by 4 bases and J by 2 bases, with 15 bases between the two germline ends. There are 15 residues in the CDR3. The germline gives CDR1 SGHAT, CDR2 FQNNGV. CDR3 bases: TGTGCCAGCAGCTCCTCATGGACGGATCCCTACGAGCAGTACTTC. It translates to CASSSSWTDPYEQYF.

This clonotype was recorded many times. J is TRBJ1-2 and V is TRBV7-9; 8 bases are a match to TRBD1. V lost 1 base to trimming and J lost 3 bases; unmatched junction nucleotides: 4. The CDR3 is made up of 15 amino acids. The germline CDR1 and CDR2 sequences are SEHNR and FQNEAQ (reference sequence). The CDR3 loop reads CASSLESGQDYGYTF. CDR3 coding DNA: TGTGCCAGCAGCTTAGAGTCGGGACAGGACTATGGCTACACCTTC.

This clonotype was picked up many times. V is TRBV27 and J is TRBJ1-1; 7 nucleotides match TRBD1. CDR3 length: 17 residues. CDR1 is MNHEY, CDR2 SMNVEV, per germline (reference sequence). V was pared by 4 bases and J by 2 bases, with 13 bases of the junction left unmatched. DNA of the CDR3: TGTGCCAGCAGTTCCCTTCAGGGGGAAGGGGTAAACACTGAAGCTTTCTTT. Protein sequence: CASSSLQGEGVNTEAFF.

This clonotype has only a few counts. The chain recombines TRBV5-6 with TRBJ2-7; D is unresolved. The V gene lost 4 bases and the J gene lost 3 bases, with 11 bases spanning the gap. Germline assignment: CDR1 SGHDT and CDR2 YYEEEE. The CDR3 sequence is 13 residues long. CDR3 sequence: CASSAEMNYEQYF. CDR3 coding DNA: TGTGCCAGCAGCGCGGAGATGAACTACGAGCAGTACTTC. Supplemented by reference TRBV5-6 and TRBJ2-7, the full variable domain reads DAGVTQSPTHLIKTRGQQVTLRCSPKSGHDTVSWYQQALGQGPQFIFQYYEEEERQRGNFPDRFSGHQFPNYSSELNVNALLLGDSALYLCASSAEMNYEQYFGPGTRLTVT.

The genes are TRBV27 and TRBJ2-3, with no clear D. V lost 2 bases to trimming and J lost 6 bases, with 12 bases between them. Looked up from germline, CDR1 is MNHEY and CDR2 is SMNVEV (reference sequence). The CDR3 totals 14 residues. The CDR3: CASSLQHLSDTQYF. For the CDR3, the DNA is TGTGCCAGCAGTTTACAACACTTGTCGGATACGCAGTATTTT.

This clonotype was picked up many times. The rearrangement links TRBV6-5 to TRBJ1-2, with D possibly matching TRBD1 (5 bases). V was clipped by 8 bases and J by 8 bases, with 27 bases between them. This CDR3 has 16 amino acids. In germline, CDR1 is MNHEY, CDR2 SVGAGI. Here the CDR3 reads CASAREVGGRVSGYTF. In nucleotides, the CDR3 is TGTGCCAGCGCCAGGGAAGTTGGTGGCCGAGTCTCCGGCTACACCTTC.

The chain recombines TRBV12-3 or TRBV12-4 with TRBJ1-2; D call uncertain. The CDR3 is 12 amino acids. V lost 4 bases and J 8 bases, leaving 11 bases between the germline ends. The CDR3 sequence: CASSSPTHGYTF. Here the CDR3 DNA reads TGTGCCAGCAGTTCCCCCACACACGGCTACACCTTC.

This chain connects TRBV12-3 or TRBV12-4 to TRBJ2-2; D is possibly TRBD1 (5 bases). V was trimmed by 5 bases and J by 5 bases, leaving 15 bases between them. There are 15 residues in the CDR3. The CDR3 region is CASSKRLAGTGELFF. The CDR3 nucleotides are TGTGCCAGCAGTAAAAGACTGGCAGGGACCGGGGAGCTGTTTTTT.

The sample holds many counts of this clonotype. The CDR3 spells CASGLGGRPNQPQHF. The CDR3 nucleotides read TGTGCCAGCGGGTTGGGGGGGCGCCCCAATCAGCCCCAGCATTTT. The V and J genes are TRBV12-3 or TRBV12-4 and TRBJ1-5; D may be TRBD1 (6 bases). The CDR3 sequence is 15 residues long. Trimming left V 8 bases short and J 3 bases short, with 17 bases between.

This clonotype was seen a few times. The chain joins TRBV5-6 to TRBJ2-3; 7 bases align to TRBD1. Germline-derived CDR1 and CDR2 are SGHDT and YYEEEE. This CDR3 comprises 14 residues. V trimming: 5 bases; J trimming: 3 bases; junction bases outside the gene matches: 6. CDR3 loop: CASRTGTVTDTQYF. The CDR3 region has the DNA TGTGCCAGCAGAACGGGGACAGTTACAGATACGCAGTATTTT.